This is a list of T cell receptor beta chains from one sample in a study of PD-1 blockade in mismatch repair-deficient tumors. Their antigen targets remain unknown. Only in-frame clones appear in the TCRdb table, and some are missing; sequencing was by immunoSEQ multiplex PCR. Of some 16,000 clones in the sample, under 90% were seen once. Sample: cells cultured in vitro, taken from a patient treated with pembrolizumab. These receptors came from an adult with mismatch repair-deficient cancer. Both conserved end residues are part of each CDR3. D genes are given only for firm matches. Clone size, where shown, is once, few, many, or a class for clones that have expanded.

CDR3 protein: CAWNKGHNSPLHF
CDR3 DNA: TGTGCCTGGAATAAGGGACATAATTCACCCCTCCACTTT
clone size: NA
V gene: TRBV30
J gene: TRBJ1-6
D gene: NA

CDR3 protein: CASSSGTSGVEQYF
CDR3 DNA: TGTGCCAGCAGCTCCGGGACTAGCGGAGTCGAGCAGTACTTC
clone size: NA
V gene: TRBV7-9
J gene: TRBJ2-7
D gene: TRBD2

CDR3 protein: CASSIDLSAGKYNEQFF
CDR3 DNA: TGTGCCAGTAGTATAGATCTATCAGCGGGAAAATACAATGAGCAGTTCTTC
clone size: NA
V gene: TRBV19
J gene: TRBJ2-1
D gene: TRBD2

CDR3 protein: CASSFGNRGNTEAFF
CDR3 DNA: TGTGCCAGCAGCTTTGGGAACAGGGGTAACACTGAAGCTTTCTTT
clone size: NA
V gene: TRBV5-5
J gene: TRBJ1-1
D gene: TRBD1

CDR3 protein: CASSHTSGLTEAFF
CDR3 DNA: TGTGCCAGCAGTCATACTTCGGGCCTCACTGAAGCTTTCTTT
clone size: NA
V gene: TRBV27
J gene: TRBJ1-1
D gene: NA

CDR3 protein: CSARPGSTEAFF
CDR3 DNA: TGCAGTGCTAGACCCGGATCGACTGAAGCTTTCTTT
clone size: NA
V gene: TRBV29-1
J gene: TRBJ1-1
D gene: NA

CDR3 protein: CASRSAPGYEQYF
CDR3 DNA: TGTGCCAGCAGATCAGCCCCAGGGTACGAGCAGTACTTC
clone size: few
V gene: TRBV27
J gene: TRBJ2-7
D gene: NA

CDR3 protein: CASSITSSGELYEQYF
CDR3 DNA: TGTGCCAGCAGCATCACTAGCTCCGGGGAGCTCTACGAGCAGTACTTC
clone size: NA
V gene: TRBV21-1
J gene: TRBJ2-7
D gene: NA

CDR3 protein: CAWRTGVGNTIYF
CDR3 DNA: TGTGCCTGGAGGACCGGGGTTGGAAACACCATATATTTT
clone size: NA
V gene: TRBV30
J gene: TRBJ1-3
D gene: NA

CDR3 protein: CASSLEGGYEKLFF
CDR3 DNA: TGCGCCAGCAGCTTGGAAGGGGGCTACGAAAAACTGTTTTTT
clone size: NA
V gene: TRBV5-1
J gene: TRBJ1-4
D gene: TRBD1

CDR3 protein: CASSFSNLYAEAFF
CDR3 DNA: TGTGCCAGCAGCTTTTCGAATTTATACGCTGAAGCTTTCTTT
clone size: once
V gene: TRBV7-2
J gene: TRBJ1-1
D gene: NA

CDR3 protein: CASSSGDPRSYNEQFF
CDR3 DNA: TGTGCCAGCAGTAGCGGGGATCCTAGGTCCTACAATGAGCAGTTCTTC
clone size: NA
V gene: TRBV21-1
J gene: TRBJ2-1
D gene: NA

CDR3 protein: CASSLHLSPRSRGLF
CDR3 DNA: TGTGCCAGCAGTTTACACCTATCTCCCAGGTCCCGAGGCCTCTTC
clone size: NA
V gene: TRBV28
J gene: TRBJ2-1
D gene: NA

CDR3 protein: CASSLRGSYEQYF
CDR3 DNA: TGCGCCAGCAGCCTAAGAGGAAGCTACGAGCAGTACTTC
clone size: NA
V gene: TRBV4-1
J gene: TRBJ2-7
D gene: NA

CDR3 protein: CASSYRDRSYEQYF
CDR3 DNA: TGCGCCAGCAGCTATCGGGACAGATCCTACGAGCAGTACTTC
clone size: once
V gene: TRBV5-1
J gene: TRBJ2-7
D gene: TRBD1

CDR3 protein: CASSRGLAGGRSYNEQFF
CDR3 DNA: TGCGCCAGCAGCCGGGGACTAGCGGGGGGTCGGTCCTACAATGAGCAGTTCTTC
clone size: NA
V gene: TRBV4-1
J gene: TRBJ2-1
D gene: TRBD2

CDR3 protein: CASSLAGRGASNQPQHF
CDR3 DNA: TGTGCCAGCAGCTTAGCGGGGAGAGGAGCTAGCAATCAGCCCCAGCATTTT
clone size: NA
V gene: TRBV7-8
J gene: TRBJ1-5
D gene: NA

CDR3 protein: CASSTLTGAGNTIYF
CDR3 DNA: TGTGCCAGCAGCACCTTGACAGGAGCTGGAAACACCATATATTTT
clone size: NA
V gene: TRBV7-8
J gene: TRBJ1-3
D gene: NA